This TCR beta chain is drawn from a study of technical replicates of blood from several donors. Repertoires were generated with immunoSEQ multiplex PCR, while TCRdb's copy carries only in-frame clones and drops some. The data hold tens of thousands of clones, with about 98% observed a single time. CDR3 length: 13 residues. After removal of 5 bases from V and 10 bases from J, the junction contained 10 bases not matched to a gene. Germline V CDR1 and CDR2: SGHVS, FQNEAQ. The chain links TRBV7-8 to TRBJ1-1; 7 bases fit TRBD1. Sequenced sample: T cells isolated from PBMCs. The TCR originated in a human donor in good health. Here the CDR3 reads CASSPSTGIAAFF. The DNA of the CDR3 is TGTGCCAGCAGCCCGTCGACAGGGATTGCAGCTTTCTTT.